This entry describes one T cell receptor beta chain. The antigen is not known. These data belong to a study of regulatory T cells in long-lasting Graves disease. Background on the study: Over 5 years of antithyroid drugs with positive TSH receptor antibodies was taken to mean persistent Graves' disease. Study-wide findings and caveats: There was favoring of TRBV28, TRBJ1-2 and TRBJ2-5 in persistent disease.

CDR3-region Arm-PCR and iRepertoire HTBI primers produced the TCR beta libraries. TCRdb re-called the multiplex PCR reads through MiXCR, storing one row per CDR3 protein. The data contain about 470,000 distinct CDR3 sequences, about a fifth of them singletons. The time point denotes: persistent/refractory GD, antithyroid drugs over 5 years with positive TRAb. The TCR library was made from RNA extracted from PBMCs. Patients with Graves' disease were diagnosed by American Thyroid Association guidelines. An endocrinology unit in Xi'an, China, supplied the patients. Losses at the gene ends were 3 bases for V and 3 bases for J; bases not matched to a gene: 7. Germline CDR1 and CDR2: ENHRY and SYGVKD. The CDR3 runs to 16 residues.

The sequence was collected from a female donor with Graves disease. The chain joins TRBV10-3 to TRBJ2-4, with 8 bases aligning to TRBD1. The material was peripheral blood mononuclear cells (PBMCs), obtained when the disease was refractory, from a patient treated with antithyroid drugs. This CDR3 reads CAISDPDRAYKNIQYF. The CDR3 nucleotides read TGTGCCATCAGTGACCCGGACAGGGCCTACAAAAACATTCAGTACTTC.